This is a list of T cell receptor beta chains from one sample in a study of control samples from healthy donors and cancer patients. Assay: immunoSEQ multiplex PCR; the TCRdb copy retains only in-frame clones and omits some. Of 150,000 to 200,000 clones detected, 90% appear once; the ten largest clones hold around 1.4%. Sequencing used blood. The receptors shown here come from a woman in her 50s in good health. Each CDR3 is given with its conserved first and last residue. The order of the fields is V gene, D gene, CDR3 length, CDR3 protein. A D gene is named only where the DNA matches it firmly.

v_gene: TRBV18; d_gene: .; len: 14; CDR3aa: CASSPIGGDTEAFF
v_gene: TRBV5-1; d_gene: .; len: 15; CDR3aa: CASSLNTLNTGELFF
v_gene: TRBV10-3; d_gene: .; len: 14; CDR3aa: CAVGQSGSSYEQYF
v_gene: TRBV7-2; d_gene: .; len: 14; CDR3aa: CASKVANPTDTQYF
v_gene: TRBV15; d_gene: .; len: 14; CDR3aa: CATSRAQGTDTQYF
v_gene: TRBV9; d_gene: .; len: 16; CDR3aa: CASSVRALGEAGELFF
v_gene: TRBV19; d_gene: TRBD1; len: 10; CDR3aa: CASYRGVWTF
v_gene: TRBV5-1; d_gene: TRBD1; len: 16; CDR3aa: CASSRPTGTVGETQYF
v_gene: TRBV28; d_gene: .; len: 13; CDR3aa: CASSLYRVKPQHF
v_gene: TRBV29-1; d_gene: TRBD1; len: 14; CDR3aa: CSVGPAGQGETQYF
v_gene: TRBV29-1; d_gene: .; len: 13; CDR3aa: CSVGGFEGEKLFF
v_gene: TRBV7-2; d_gene: TRBD1; len: 14; CDR3aa: CASSFGTGNQPQHF
v_gene: TRBV19; d_gene: .; len: 16; CDR3aa: CASSWASLTGNQPQHF
v_gene: TRBV2; d_gene: .; len: 15; CDR3aa: CASSASGNVGNIQYF
v_gene: TRBV6-5; d_gene: .; len: 12; CDR3aa: CASRTSIETQYF
v_gene: TRBV3-1/TRBV3-2; d_gene: .; len: 14; CDR3aa: CASSQFPRGTEAFF
v_gene: TRBV18; d_gene: TRBD2; len: 17; CDR3aa: CASSATLAGDTYNEQFF
v_gene: TRBV18; d_gene: .; len: 15; CDR3aa: CASSLDSVYNSPLHF
v_gene: TRBV6-5; d_gene: .; len: 14; CDR3aa: CASSYGGSRGKLFF
v_gene: TRBV7-9; d_gene: .; len: 16; CDR3aa: CASSPHGIFSTDTQYF
v_gene: TRBV5-5; d_gene: TRBD1; len: 14; CDR3aa: CASQQGVVRETQYF
v_gene: TRBV7-8; d_gene: TRBD1; len: 15; CDR3aa: CASSLRQGAINEQFF
v_gene: TRBV6-5; d_gene: TRBD1; len: 14; CDR3aa: CASSYLGQGTEAFF
v_gene: TRBV7-2; d_gene: .; len: 13; CDR3aa: CASSPLRGYEAFF
v_gene: TRBV24-1; d_gene: .; len: 16; CDR3aa: CATSDYRDGPQETQYF
v_gene: TRBV13; d_gene: .; len: 13; CDR3aa: CASSLDRNTEAFF
v_gene: TRBV6-5; d_gene: .; len: 15; CDR3aa: CASSKGGYSNQPQHF
v_gene: TRBV5-6; d_gene: .; len: 13; CDR3aa: CASSLAGNYGYTF
v_gene: TRBV7-9; d_gene: .; len: 17; CDR3aa: CASSSEPRLAISYEQYF
v_gene: TRBV28; d_gene: TRBD1; len: 15; CDR3aa: CASSVTGGSTGELFF
v_gene: TRBV30; d_gene: TRBD1; len: 15; CDR3aa: CAWSLTGGAGNTIYF
v_gene: TRBV15; d_gene: .; len: 16; CDR3aa: CATSRDLVSGANVLTF
v_gene: TRBV9; d_gene: TRBD1; len: 15; CDR3aa: CASSAGTASYNEQFF
v_gene: TRBV29-1; d_gene: .; len: 12; CDR3aa: CSVARGERQQYF
v_gene: TRBV18; d_gene: .; len: 14; CDR3aa: CASSPDSMNTEAFF
v_gene: TRBV7-9; d_gene: TRBD1; len: 15; CDR3aa: CASSPGTEYNSPLHF
v_gene: TRBV6-5; d_gene: .; len: 14; CDR3aa: CASSSHGTSDGYTF
v_gene: TRBV5-1; d_gene: .; len: 14; CDR3aa: CASSLTGGSYGYTF
v_gene: TRBV18; d_gene: .; len: 19; CDR3aa: CASSPQVRISVGDTGELFF
v_gene: TRBV6-4; d_gene: .; len: 14; CDR3aa: CASRINFRADTQYF